This T cell receptor (beta chain) derives from a study of blood T cell repertoires in COVID-19. Sequenced by immunoSEQ multiplex PCR; TCRdb stores in-frame clones only, minus some. In the table there are approximately 110,000 clones, 85% to 90% of which are singletons. The CDR3 has 15 residues. Germline CDR1 SGHRS, CDR2 YFSETQ. Trimming left V 6 bases short and J 0 bases short, with 13 bases between. The sequencing sample was made of peripheral blood. V gene TRBV5-1 combines with J gene TRBJ2-4, with D possibly being TRBD1 (6 bases). The source is a man in his fifties or sixties with acute or convalescent COVID-19. The CDR3 region is CASTLRGLAKNIQYF. Written as DNA, the CDR3 is TGCGCCAGCACCCTCAGGGGCCTAGCCAAAAACATTCAGTACTTC.